This T cell receptor (beta chain) appears in the sequencing data of a study of prognosis after radiotherapy for stage I lung cancer. This clonotype was seen ten or more times. At both of two time points, 6 to 7 milliliters of peripheral blood were drawn. Amplification of TCR beta CDR3 from genomic DNA used two-round multiplex PCR. First-round PCR used primers specific to each TRBV and TRBJ gene. TCRdb itself ran the multiplex PCR reads through MiXCR, one entry per CDR3 protein. The table shows tens of thousands of distinct CDR3 sequences, with 24% occurring only once. Germline V gene lookup returns CDR1 SGHNT and CDR2 YYREEE (reference sequence). V lost 3 bases and J 5 bases, leaving 14 bases between the germline ends. CDR3 length equals 14 residues.

The V call is TRBV5-4, the J call TRBJ2-5, with D unclear. The receptor was isolated from a donor aged 50 or older with non-small cell lung cancer. The material sequenced was PBMCs, taken before or after stereotactic body radiation therapy (not recorded which). The CDR3 nucleotides are TGTGCCAGCAGCTCGCCGGGTCCTGAGGAGACCCAGTACTTC. It codes for CASSSPGPEETQYF.